The entry below gives a single T cell receptor (beta chain) sequence along with its context. Antigen: not known. This CDR3 comprises 13 residues. The V gene's germline CDR1 is MNHEY and CDR2 SVGEGT. The junction had 3 bases not matched to a gene; V was cut back by 7 bases and J by 2 bases. These data belong to a study of T cell repertoires in cytomegalovirus infection. Study information: The study used recently identified HLA-C-restricted and well-studied HLA-B-restricted CMV epitopes. CMV infection together with matching HLA type was indicated by public TCR beta signatures.

One entry per CDR3 protein results from TCRdb running MiXCR on the reads. The sample shows roughly 570,000 distinct CDR3 sequences, about 39% of them seen only once. Study results and limitations: Within the response measured ex vivo, HLA-C-restricted CMV-specific TCR beta clonotypes were dominant. Totalled public TCR beta family frequency picked out people who carried CMV plus the relevant HLA.

The sequence came from a human donor in good health (CMV status not recorded). Some clones in this sample may be carry-over from other donors' samples. The input for sequencing was cultured PBMCs, taken from culture after CMV antigen stimulation. The chain couples TRBV6-2 or TRBV6-3 to TRBJ2-3; 7 bases are a match to TRBD1. The CDR3: CASNRGDTDTQYF. In DNA, the CDR3 is TGTGCCAGCAACAGGGGAGACACAGATACGCAGTATTTT.